Shown below are 11 T cell receptor beta chains from a single sample sequenced in a study of T cell changes during pregnancy in multiple sclerosis. The table came from immunoSEQ multiplex PCR; TCRdb's copy has only in-frame clones and leaves some out. The table shows around 21,000 clones, with roughly nine tenths occurring only once. The sample here was CD8+ T cells from peripheral blood mononuclear cells, taken after pregnancy. These receptors originate from a female donor in good health, enrolled as a control in a pregnancy study.

V is TRBV9 and J is TRBJ1-2; TRBD1 might be the D (5 bases). CDR3 length: 12 amino acids. Looked up from germline, CDR1 is SGDLS and CDR2 is YYNGEE. V shed 10 bases and J shed 5 bases, with 15 bases lying between them. CDR3 bases: TGTGCCTCCGGGGGGGGTACTTATGGCTACACCTTC. Translating gives CASGGGTYGYTF.

The chain employs TRBV13 and TRBJ1-1; D not resolved. V was cut by 4 bases and J by 1 base, with 13 bases left in between. Germline V gene data show CDR1 as PRHDT and CDR2 as FYEKMQ (reference sequence). This CDR3 comprises 15 residues. The CDR3 nucleotides are TGTGCCAGCAGCTCTATCCAGACACAGAACACTGAAGCTTTCTTT. Translating it yields CASSSIQTQNTEAFF. The whole variable domain, filled in from reference TRBV13 and TRBJ1-1, reads AAGVIQSPRHLIKEKRETATLKCYPIPRHDTVYWYQQGPGQDPQFLISFYEKMQSDKGSIPDRFSAQQFSDYHSELNMSSLELGDSALYFCASSSIQTQNTEAFFGQGTRLTVV.

This chain links TRBV7-2 with TRBJ2-7; a possible D gene is TRBD2 (7 bases). V dropped 1 base and J dropped 0 bases, with 13 bases sitting between them. The CDR3 runs 16 residues. From germline, CDR1 is SGHTA and CDR2 FQGNSA. This chain's CDR3 is CASSLGWGGRSYEQYF. CDR3 coding DNA: TGTGCCAGCAGCTTAGGCTGGGGGGGGCGCTCCTACGAGCAGTACTTC.

V gene TRBV29-1 combines with J gene TRBJ2-7; 12 bases map to TRBD2. The J segment lost 3 bases and the V segment lost 4 bases, leaving 1 base of the junction unmatched. Germline V gene sequence: CDR1 SQVTM, CDR2 ANQGSEA. CDR3 length: 13 residues. The CDR3 coding sequence is TGCAGCGTTGCGACTAGCGGGAGCTACGAGCAGTACTTC. It specifies CSVATSGSYEQYF.

The chain uses TRBV19 and TRBJ1-4; tentative D call: TRBD1 (6 bases). CDR1 and CDR2 (germline): LNHDA, SQIVND (reference sequence). CDR3 length: 13 residues. V was shortened by 10 bases and J by 9 bases, with 18 bases between the two germline ends. CDR3 amino acids: CATSGGGGQKLFF. CDR3 DNA: TGTGCCACTTCGGGAGGGGGAGGGCAAAAACTGTTTTTT.

The J gene is TRBJ1-2, the V gene TRBV27, with D possibly being TRBD1 (6 bases). The CDR3 totals 13 residues. Germline loops: CDR1 MNHEY, CDR2 SMNVEV (reference sequence). V dropped 4 bases and J dropped 2 bases, with 8 bases sitting between them. In DNA, the CDR3 is TGTGCCAGCAGTTCAGGGGCCAACTATGGCTACACCTTC. Translated: CASSSGANYGYTF.

The chain employs TRBV28 and TRBJ1-5; 7 nucleotides align to TRBD1. The J segment lost 10 bases and the V segment lost 2 bases, leaving 11 bases of the junction unmatched. The CDR3 consists of 15 residues. CDR1 MDHEN and CDR2 SYDVKM come from the germline V gene. CDR3 sequence (DNA): TGTGCCAGCAGTTTAAAGGACAGGAGGTTTGGTCCCCAGCATTTT. It is translated as CASSLKDRRFGPQHF.

This clone showed up just once. V gene TRBV6-6 combines with J gene TRBJ1-1; D gene uncertain. The germline V gene encodes CDR1 MNHNY and CDR2 SVGAGI (reference sequence). Trimming shortened V by 2 bases and J by 3 bases, and 7 bases separated the two germline ends. There are 13 residues in the CDR3. The CDR3 nucleotides are TGTGCCAGCAGTTACCAGCGGTACACTGAAGCTTTCTTT. It encodes CASSYQRYTEAFF.

The chain is built from TRBV6-5 and TRBJ2-5; 7 bases are a match to TRBD2. The DNA end is more similar to TRBJ2-7, so the J call may be wrong. This CDR3 is 13 amino acids long. Looked up from germline, CDR1 is MNHEY and CDR2 is SVGAGI. Here the CDR3 reads CATKGGGAYEQYF. Here the CDR3 DNA reads TGTGCCACCAAGGGCGGGGGTGCTTACGAGCAGTACTTC.

This clone was observed a handful of times. The chain combines TRBV13 with TRBJ1-1, with TRBD1 matching over 9 bases. V was pared by 5 bases and J by 5 bases, with 6 bases of the junction left unmatched. Germline V lookup: CDR1 PRHDT, CDR2 FYEKMQ (reference sequence). The CDR3 covers 14 residues. CDR3 DNA: TGTGCCAGCAGCCCCGGGACAGGGTATACTGAAGCTTTCTTT. The encoded protein is CASSPGTGYTEAFF.

V gene TRBV27 combines with J gene TRBJ2-7; no reliable D call. The CDR3 totals 15 residues. The germline V gene encodes CDR1 MNHEY and CDR2 SMNVEV (reference sequence). V lost 5 bases, J lost 3 bases, and 17 bases lay in between. This chain's CDR3 is CASSLRSPPLYEQYF. CDR3 bases: TGTGCCAGCAGTCTGCGCTCTCCTCCCCTCTACGAGCAGTACTTC.